Listed below are T cell receptor beta chains from one sample, sequenced in a study of identical twins. TCRdb recomputed calls from the 5' RACE reads with MiXCR, one row per CDR3 protein. The repertoire has 700,000 to 950,000 distinct CDR3 sequences, 10% to 15% of them found once; the top ten carry about 1.5%. The same sample was also used in a study of yellow fever vaccine responses in identical twins.

Sequencing was performed on PBMCs. The receptor set was obtained from a woman aged 18-30 years in good health. CDR3s include the opening cysteine and the closing phenylalanine or tryptophan. Each record gives: J gene, clone size, D gene, V gene, CDR3 protein, CDR3 DNA. A D gene is named only where the DNA matches it firmly. Clone sizes are given selectively: once, few, many, or a class where the clone is expanded.

TRBJ2-2,NA,NA,TRBV6-1,CASSGDTSNTGELFF,TGTGCCAGCAGTGGGGACACCTCGAACACCGGGGAGCTGTTTTTT
TRBJ1-4,NA,NA,TRBV4-1,CASSQGPGLGEKLFF,TGCGCCAGCAGCCAAGGCCCGGGTTTAGGTGAAAAACTGTTTTTT
TRBJ2-5,NA,TRBD1,TRBV20-1,CSARPNRGNQETQYF,TGCAGTGCCCGTCCAAACAGGGGCAATCAAGAGACCCAGTACTTC
TRBJ2-2,many,NA,TRBV12-3/TRBV12-4,CASSLGRKSTGELFF,TGTGCCAGCAGTTTAGGCCGGAAAAGCACCGGGGAGCTGTTTTTT
TRBJ2-1,few,TRBD1,TRBV11-2,CASSPVGQGDYNEQFF,TGTGCCAGCAGCCCAGTGGGACAGGGGGATTACAATGAGCAGTTCTTC
TRBJ1-1,few,NA,TRBV20-1,CSARTDPWANTEAFF,TGCAGTGCAAGGACAGATCCCTGGGCGAACACTGAAGCTTTCTTT
TRBJ1-1,few,NA,TRBV6-5,CASSYSGGRTEAFF,TGTGCCAGCAGTTACTCGGGGGGGCGGACTGAAGCTTTCTTT
TRBJ2-1,NA,TRBD2,TRBV7-2,CASSLGGLENEQFF,TGTGCCAGCAGCTTAGGGGGACTAGAGAATGAGCAGTTCTTC
TRBJ1-6,NA,TRBD1,TRBV6-6,CASKDQGQSPLHF,TGTGCCAGCAAGGACCAGGGACAGTCACCCCTCCACTTT
TRBJ1-1,many,NA,TRBV12-3/TRBV12-4,CASSLAWQGEAFF,TGTGCCAGCAGTTTAGCATGGCAGGGTGAAGCTTTCTTT
TRBJ2-5,few,TRBD2,TRBV4-2,CASSQSGGETETQYF,TGTGCCAGCAGCCAAAGCGGGGGGGAAACTGAGACCCAGTACTTC
TRBJ2-3,few,TRBD2,TRBV5-1,CASETGLAVDTQYF,TGCGCCAGCGAAACGGGACTAGCAGTAGATACGCAGTATTTT
TRBJ2-3,NA,TRBD2,TRBV6-1,CASREAGATDTQYF,TGTGCCAGCAGGGAAGCGGGGGCCACAGATACGCAGTATTTT
TRBJ2-7,NA,NA,TRBV6-1,CASSAGFYYEQYF,TGTGCCAGCAGTGCCGGGTTCTACTACGAGCAGTACTTC
TRBJ2-1,NA,TRBD1,TRBV5-6,CASSLTRLDRGRHNEQFF,TGTGCCAGCAGCCTAACTCGGCTTGACAGGGGGAGACACAATGAGCAGTTCTTC
TRBJ2-1,few,TRBD2,TRBV24-1,CATSDLVLTSGRAVNEQFF,TGTGCCACCAGTGATTTGGTCCTGACTAGCGGGAGGGCGGTCAATGAGCAGTTCTTC
TRBJ2-1,NA,TRBD2,TRBV10-1,CASSSQGLAEQFF,TGCGCCAGCAGTTCCCAGGGACTAGCGGAGCAGTTCTTC
TRBJ2-2,few,TRBD2,TRBV12-3/TRBV12-4,CASSAGADTGELFF,TGTGCCAGCAGCGCGGGAGCCGACACCGGGGAGCTGTTTTTT
TRBJ2-1,few,TRBD1,TRBV2,CASRPGQGIEQFF,TGTGCCAGCAGACCGGGACAGGGGATTGAGCAGTTCTTC
TRBJ2-2,many,NA,TRBV28,CASSLLQGGELFF,TGTGCCAGCAGTTTATTGCAAGGAGGGGAGCTGTTTTTT
TRBJ2-7,NA,NA,TRBV7-9,CASSSGLQGVGEQYF,TGTGCCAGCAGCTCGGGTTTGCAGGGTGTCGGGGAGCAGTACTTC
TRBJ1-6,NA,TRBD1,TRBV6-1,CASYGQGNSPLHF,TGTGCCAGCTATGGACAGGGAAATTCACCCCTCCACTTT
TRBJ1-2,many,NA,TRBV29-1,CSVAGPNYGYTF,TGCAGCGTTGCGGGGCCTAACTATGGCTACACCTTC
TRBJ2-5,NA,TRBD1,TRBV7-9,CASSSRQGATQETQYF,TGTGCCAGCAGCAGTAGACAGGGAGCTACCCAAGAGACCCAGTACTTC
TRBJ2-1,NA,NA,TRBV27,CASSLGALPYNEQFF,TGTGCCAGCAGTTTAGGGGCTCTTCCCTACAATGAGCAGTTCTTC
TRBJ2-7,NA,NA,TRBV7-9,CASSLGTAPLLREEQYF,TGTGCCAGCAGCTTAGGGACGGCCCCTCTCCTACGTGAGGAGCAGTACTTC
TRBJ1-2,many,NA,TRBV6-1,CASSGKEPLNPYGYTF,TGTGCCAGCAGTGGAAAAGAGCCCCTAAACCCCTATGGCTACACCTTC
TRBJ1-5,few,NA,TRBV28,CASRRQATGNQPQHF,TGTGCCAGCAGAAGACAGGCAACGGGGAATCAGCCCCAGCATTTT
TRBJ1-5,few,NA,TRBV28,CASSLLQGWGTYSNQPQHF,TGTGCCAGCAGTTTATTACAGGGTTGGGGGACTTATAGCAATCAGCCCCAGCATTTT
TRBJ2-1,many,NA,TRBV5-1,CASSISQEYNEQFF,TGCGCCAGCAGCATTTCCCAGGAATACAATGAGCAGTTCTTC
TRBJ2-4,few,TRBD1,TRBV24-1,CATSETGGTDIQYF,TGTGCCACCAGTGAGACAGGGGGCACGGACATTCAGTACTTC
TRBJ1-6,once,TRBD1,TRBV29-1,CSARPTGENSPLHF,TGCAGCGCCCGCCCGACAGGGGAAAACTCACCCCTCCACTTT
TRBJ2-1,NA,NA,TRBV19,CASSLLPTGFSYNEQFF,TGTGCCAGTAGTCTCCTCCCGACAGGATTCTCCTACAATGAGCAGTTCTTC
TRBJ2-1,NA,TRBD1,TRBV14,CASSLRTGVGNEQFF,TGTGCCAGCAGCCTCCGGACAGGGGTGGGTAATGAGCAGTTCTTC
TRBJ1-1,few,NA,TRBV13,CASSLGYGEAFF,TGTGCCAGCAGCTTAGGGTACGGGGAAGCTTTCTTT
TRBJ1-3,few,NA,TRBV12-3/TRBV12-4,CASSLGGGGQNTIYF,TGTGCCAGCAGTTTGGGGGGTGGGGGCCAAAACACCATATATTTT
TRBJ2-3,NA,NA,TRBV20-1,CSARGQDSTDTQYF,TGCAGTGCTAGAGGACAGGACTCCACAGATACGCAGTATTTT
TRBJ2-7,NA,TRBD1,TRBV7-9,CARTGGGEQYF,TGTGCCAGGACAGGGGGGGGCGAGCAGTACTTC
TRBJ2-3,few,NA,TRBV2,CASSDFSATDTQYF,TGTGCCAGCAGTGATTTTTCGGCAACAGATACGCAGTATTTT
TRBJ2-1,few,NA,TRBV27,CASSSSRTGRLPGGNEQFF,TGTGCCAGCAGTTCCTCCCGGACTGGCCGACTCCCCGGGGGAAATGAGCAGTTCTTC
TRBJ1-2,many,TRBD1,TRBV5-5,CASSPTSPGQGWYGYTF,TGTGCCAGCAGCCCAACTTCCCCCGGACAGGGTTGGTATGGCTACACCTTC
TRBJ2-5,many,NA,TRBV20-1,CSATQDLETQYF,TGCAGTGCCACTCAGGATTTGGAGACCCAGTACTTC
TRBJ2-7,few,TRBD2,TRBV10-3,CATGTSGGFEQYF,TGTGCCACCGGAACCTCGGGGGGGTTCGAGCAGTACTTC
TRBJ2-1,NA,TRBD1,TRBV29-1,CSANQASRTGFNEQFF,TGCAGCGCCAATCAAGCTAGTAGGACAGGGTTCAATGAGCAGTTCTTC
TRBJ1-1,NA,NA,TRBV5-4,CASSLEAGPTDTEAFF,TGTGCCAGCAGCTTGGAGGCAGGGCCCACAGACACTGAAGCTTTCTTT
TRBJ2-1,NA,TRBD2,TRBV11-1,CASSRLARSYNEQFF,TGTGCCAGCAGCCGACTAGCCCGCTCCTACAATGAGCAGTTCTTC
TRBJ2-2,few,TRBD2,TRBV20-1,CSAISSGRASGELFF,TGCAGTGCTATTTCTAGCGGGAGGGCCTCCGGGGAGCTGTTTTTT
TRBJ2-5,NA,NA,TRBV6-1,CASSEQGSGETQYF,TGTGCCAGCAGTGAACAGGGGAGTGGAGAGACCCAGTACTTC
TRBJ2-3,many,NA,TRBV12-3/TRBV12-4,CASSLDVADTQYF,TGTGCCAGCAGCTTGGACGTGGCAGATACGCAGTATTTT
TRBJ1-4,many,TRBD1,TRBV9,CASSVHGQGTNEKLFF,TGTGCCAGCAGCGTACACGGACAGGGAACTAATGAAAAACTGTTTTTT
TRBJ2-1,NA,TRBD2,TRBV20-1,CSATPGLAGKWSYNEQFF,TGCAGTGCCACACCGGGACTAGCGGGGAAGTGGTCCTACAATGAGCAGTTCTTC
TRBJ2-5,many,TRBD1,TRBV25-1,CASSLGGSETQYF,TGTGCCAGCAGTTTAGGGGGCAGTGAGACCCAGTACTTC
TRBJ2-1,NA,NA,TRBV28,CASSTAGAGREQFF,TGTGCCAGCAGTACCGCTGGGGCGGGGAGAGAGCAGTTCTTC
TRBJ2-1,NA,NA,TRBV7-9,CASISFKEVANEQFF,TGTGCCAGCATCTCCTTTAAGGAGGTGGCAAATGAGCAGTTCTTC
TRBJ2-3,few,NA,TRBV6-1,CASRPETFSTDTQYF,TGTGCCAGCAGACCCGAGACTTTTAGCACAGATACGCAGTATTTT